In this sample, the clone carrying this T cell receptor beta chain turned up once. This entry belongs to a study of T cell changes during pregnancy in multiple sclerosis. Trimming left V 5 bases short and J 0 bases short, with 19 bases between. CDR3 size: 18 residues. The germline gives CDR1 MNHEY, CDR2 SMNVEV (reference sequence). The protocol was immunoSEQ multiplex PCR, while the TCRdb copy is restricted to in-frame clones and leaves out a portion. This table has approximately 83,000 clones, 90% to 95% appearing once. The chain couples TRBV27 to TRBJ1-4; D possibly corresponds to TRBD1 (6 bases). This clonotype originated in a female donor with multiple sclerosis, enrolled in a pregnancy study. Sequencing used peripheral blood, obtained in the third trimester of pregnancy. The CDR3: CASSPILTGVATNEKLFF. CDR3 DNA sequence: TGTGCCAGCAGTCCCATATTGACAGGAGTGGCAACTAATGAAAAACTGTTTTTT.